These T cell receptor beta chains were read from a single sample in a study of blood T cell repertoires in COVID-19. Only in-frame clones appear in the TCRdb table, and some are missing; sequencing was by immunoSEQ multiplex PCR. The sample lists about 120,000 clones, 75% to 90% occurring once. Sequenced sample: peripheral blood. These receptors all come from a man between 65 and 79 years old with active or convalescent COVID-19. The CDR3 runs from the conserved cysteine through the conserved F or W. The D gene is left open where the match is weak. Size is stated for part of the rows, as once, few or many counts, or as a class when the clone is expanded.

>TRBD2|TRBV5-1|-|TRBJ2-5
TGCGCCAGCAGCCGGCGGGAGCGGTCGGAGACCCAGTACTTC
CASSRRERSETQYF
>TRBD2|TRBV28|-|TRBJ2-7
TGTGCCAGCAGACGTACTAGCGGAGGGACCTACGAGCAGTACTTC
CASRRTSGGTYEQYF
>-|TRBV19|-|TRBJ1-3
TGTGCCAGTAGTACTCGCGCAGGGCACTCTGGAAACACCATATATTTT
CASSTRAGHSGNTIYF
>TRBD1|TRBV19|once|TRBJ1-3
TGTGCCAGTACCCGGGGACAGGCGTTCTGGGTCGGAAACACCATATATTTT
CASTRGQAFWVGNTIYF
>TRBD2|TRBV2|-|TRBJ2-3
TGTGCCAGCCCTAAGCGGGAGGGCCTTTCGGTAGCTAGCACAGATACGCAGTATTTT
CASPKREGLSVASTDTQYF
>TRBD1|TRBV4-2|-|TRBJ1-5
TGTGCCAGCAGCCACCTTGGAGGGGGCGTCAATCAGCCCCAGCATTTT
CASSHLGGGVNQPQHF
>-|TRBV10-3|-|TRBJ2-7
TGTGCCATCAGTCCGACCGGGACACTCTACGAGCAGTACTTC
CAISPTGTLYEQYF
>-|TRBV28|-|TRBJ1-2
TGTGCCAGCAGGTCGGGACAAGAAGGCTACACCTTC
CASRSGQEGYTF
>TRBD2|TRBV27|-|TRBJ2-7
TGTGCCAGCAGTTTAAGGGACTACTACGAGCAGTACTTC
CASSLRDYYEQYF
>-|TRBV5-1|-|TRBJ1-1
TGCGCCAGCAGCTTGGTTGTGGGAGAGACTGAAGCTTTCTTT
CASSLVVGETEAFF
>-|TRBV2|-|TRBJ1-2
TGTGCCAGCAGAGGCAGGGAATTCAGCTATGGCTACACCTTC
CASRGREFSYGYTF
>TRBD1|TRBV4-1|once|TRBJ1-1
TGCGCCAGCAGCCAAGGCCAGGGGGCCAACACTGAAGCTTTCTTT
CASSQGQGANTEAFF
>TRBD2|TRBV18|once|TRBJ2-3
TGTGCCAGCTCACAACCGGGACTAGCCCCCTCAGATACGCAGTATTTT
CASSQPGLAPSDTQYF
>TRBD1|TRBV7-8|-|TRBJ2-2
TGTGCCAGCAGTAAGGACAGGGGAGCCGGGGAGCTGTTTTTT
CASSKDRGAGELFF
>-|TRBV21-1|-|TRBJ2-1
TGTGCCAGCAGCAAAGTGGGACAGGGTGGTAATGAGCAGTTCTTC
CASSKVGQGGNEQFF
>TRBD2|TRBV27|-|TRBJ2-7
TGTGCCAGCAGTGGTGGGTCTAGCGGTTCCTACGAGCAGTACTTC
CASSGGSSGSYEQYF
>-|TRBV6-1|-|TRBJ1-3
TGTGCCAGCAGTGAGGCATCTGGAAACACCATATATTTT
CASSEASGNTIYF
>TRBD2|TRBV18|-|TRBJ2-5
TGTGCCAGCTCACCACGACTAGCAGACGAGACCCAGTACTTC
CASSPRLADETQYF
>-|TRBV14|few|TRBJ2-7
TGTGCCAGCAGCCAAAGGGCGGCAGGGAGGACCTACGAGCAGTACTTC
CASSQRAAGRTYEQYF
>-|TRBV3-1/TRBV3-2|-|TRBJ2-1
TGTGCCAGCAGCCACCCCCTGGCGGTGCAGGGGAATGAGCAGTTCTTC
CASSHPLAVQGNEQFF
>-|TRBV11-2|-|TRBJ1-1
TGTGCCAGCAGCTTTGGGGGGATGAACACTGAAGCTTTCTTT
CASSFGGMNTEAFF
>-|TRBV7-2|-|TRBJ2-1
TGTGCCAGCAGCCAAGGGGTCAATGAGCAGTTCTTC
CASSQGVNEQFF